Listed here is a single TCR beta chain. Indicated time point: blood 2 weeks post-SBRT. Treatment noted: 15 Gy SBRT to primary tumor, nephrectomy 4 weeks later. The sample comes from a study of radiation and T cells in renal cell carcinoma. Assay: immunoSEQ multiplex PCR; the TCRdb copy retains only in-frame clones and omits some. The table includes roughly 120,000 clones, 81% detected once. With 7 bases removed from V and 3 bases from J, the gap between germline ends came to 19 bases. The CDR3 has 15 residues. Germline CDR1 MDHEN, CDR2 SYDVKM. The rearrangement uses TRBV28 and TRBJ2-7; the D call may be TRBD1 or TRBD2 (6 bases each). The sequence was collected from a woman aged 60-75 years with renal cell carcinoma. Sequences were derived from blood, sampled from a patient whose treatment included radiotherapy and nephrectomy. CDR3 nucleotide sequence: TGTGCCAGCACCCCATCGGGGGCCCACCTCTACGAGCAGTACTTC. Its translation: CASTPSGAHLYEQYF. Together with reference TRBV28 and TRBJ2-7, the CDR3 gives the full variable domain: DVKVTQSSRYLVKRTGEKVFLECVQDMDHENMFWYRQDPGLGLRLIYFSYDVKMKEKGDIPEGYSVSREKKERFSLILESASTNQTSMYLCASTPSGAHLYEQYFGPGTRLTVT.